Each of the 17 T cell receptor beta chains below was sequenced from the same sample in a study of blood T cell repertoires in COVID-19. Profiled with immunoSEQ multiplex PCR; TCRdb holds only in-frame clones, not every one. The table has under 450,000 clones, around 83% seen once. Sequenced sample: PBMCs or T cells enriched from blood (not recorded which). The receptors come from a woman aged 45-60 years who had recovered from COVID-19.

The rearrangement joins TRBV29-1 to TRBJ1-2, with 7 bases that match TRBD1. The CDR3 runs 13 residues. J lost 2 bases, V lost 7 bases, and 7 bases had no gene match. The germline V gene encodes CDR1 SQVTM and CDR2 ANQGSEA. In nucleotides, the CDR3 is TGCAGCGCCCAGGGGGAAGAGAACTATGGCTACACCTTC. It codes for CSAQGEENYGYTF.

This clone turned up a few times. The chain's CDR3 is CASSDGQVPTTNEKLFF. As DNA, the CDR3 is TGTGCCAGCAGTGACGGACAAGTGCCAACAACTAATGAAAAACTGTTTTTT. The rearrangement uses TRBV6-1 and TRBJ1-4; TRBD1 is a possible D gene (5 bases). This CDR3 is 17 amino acids long. Trimming took 3 bases from V and 0 from J, leaving 14 bases between them. CDR1 MNHNS and CDR2 SASEGT come from the germline V gene.

The CDR3 DNA reads as TGTGCCAGTAGTGCGCCGGGAGTAGTAAAAAACATTCAGTACTTC. This translates into CASSAPGVVKNIQYF. The chain employs TRBV19 and TRBJ2-4, with D perhaps TRBD2 (6 bases). Per germline, CDR1 LNHDA and CDR2 SQIVND (reference sequence). V lost 5 bases, J lost 4 bases, and 15 bases lay in between. This CDR3 contains 15 residues.

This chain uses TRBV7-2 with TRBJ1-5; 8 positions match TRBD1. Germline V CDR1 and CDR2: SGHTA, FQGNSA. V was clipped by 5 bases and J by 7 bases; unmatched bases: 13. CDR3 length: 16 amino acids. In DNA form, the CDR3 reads TGTGCCAGCAGCACCCAGACAGGGGTGCCCCAACAGCCCCAGCATTTT. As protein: CASSTQTGVPQQPQHF.

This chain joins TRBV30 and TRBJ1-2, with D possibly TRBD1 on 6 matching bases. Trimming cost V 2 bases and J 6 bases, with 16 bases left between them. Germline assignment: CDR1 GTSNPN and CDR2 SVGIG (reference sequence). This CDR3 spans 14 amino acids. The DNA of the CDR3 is TGTGCCTGGAGTTTCCTGGCAGGGGAAGATGGCTACACCTTC. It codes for CAWSFLAGEDGYTF.

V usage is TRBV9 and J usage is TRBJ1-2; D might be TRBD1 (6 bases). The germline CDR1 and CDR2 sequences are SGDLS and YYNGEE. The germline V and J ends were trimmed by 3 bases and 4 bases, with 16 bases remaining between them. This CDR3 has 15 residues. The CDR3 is CASSATGQGVYGYTF. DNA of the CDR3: TGTGCCAGCAGCGCGACAGGACAAGGAGTCTATGGCTACACCTTC.

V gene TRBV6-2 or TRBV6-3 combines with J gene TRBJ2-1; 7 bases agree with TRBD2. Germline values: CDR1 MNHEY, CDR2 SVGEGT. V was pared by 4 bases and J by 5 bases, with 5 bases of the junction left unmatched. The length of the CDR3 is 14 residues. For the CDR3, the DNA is TGTGCCAGCAGTTCCCGAGGGACTAACAATGAGCAGTTCTTC. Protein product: CASSSRGTNNEQFF.

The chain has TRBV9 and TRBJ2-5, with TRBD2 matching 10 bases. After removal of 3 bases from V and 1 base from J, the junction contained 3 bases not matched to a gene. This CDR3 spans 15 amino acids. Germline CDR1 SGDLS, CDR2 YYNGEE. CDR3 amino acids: CASSGVAGGQETQYF. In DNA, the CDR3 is TGTGCCAGCAGCGGGGTAGCGGGGGGCCAAGAGACCCAGTACTTC.

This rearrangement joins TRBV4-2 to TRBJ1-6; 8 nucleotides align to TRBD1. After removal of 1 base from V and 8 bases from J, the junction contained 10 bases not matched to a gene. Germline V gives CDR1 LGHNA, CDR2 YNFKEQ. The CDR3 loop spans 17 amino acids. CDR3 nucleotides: TGTGCCAGCAGCCAAGGACAGGGGTTTAGGGCTGATTCACCCCTCCACTTT. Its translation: CASSQGQGFRADSPLHF.

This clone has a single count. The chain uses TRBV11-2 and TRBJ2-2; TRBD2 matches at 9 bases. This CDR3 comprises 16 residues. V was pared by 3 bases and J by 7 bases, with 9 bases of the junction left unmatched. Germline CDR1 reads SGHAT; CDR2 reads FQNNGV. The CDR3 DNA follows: TGTGCCAGCAGCTTCCTAGCGGGAACGGTGGGCGGGGAGCTGTTTTTT. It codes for CASSFLAGTVGGELFF.

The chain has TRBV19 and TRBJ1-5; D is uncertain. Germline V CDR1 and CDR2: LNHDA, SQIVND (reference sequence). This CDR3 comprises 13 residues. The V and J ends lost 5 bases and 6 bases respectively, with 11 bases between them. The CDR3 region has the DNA TGTGCCAGTAGTCCGGGGATTCGTCAGCCCCAGCATTTT. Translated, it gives CASSPGIRQPQHF.

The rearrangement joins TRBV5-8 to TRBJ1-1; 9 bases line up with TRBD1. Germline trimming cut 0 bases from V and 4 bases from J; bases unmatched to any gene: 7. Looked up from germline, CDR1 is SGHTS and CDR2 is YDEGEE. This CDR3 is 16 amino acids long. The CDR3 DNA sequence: TGTGCCAGCAGCTTGGCTTGGGACAGGGCGTTCACTGAAGCTTTCTTT. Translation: CASSLAWDRAFTEAFF.

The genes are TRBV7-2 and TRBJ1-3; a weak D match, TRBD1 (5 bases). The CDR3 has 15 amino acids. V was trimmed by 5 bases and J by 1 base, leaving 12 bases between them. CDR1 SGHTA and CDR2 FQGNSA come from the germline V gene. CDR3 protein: CASSPWGGSGNTIYF. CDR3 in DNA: TGTGCCAGCAGCCCCTGGGGGGGATCTGGAAACACCATATATTTT. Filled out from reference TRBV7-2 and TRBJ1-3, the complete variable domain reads GAGVSQSPSNKVTEKGKDVELRCDPISGHTALYWYRQSLGQGLEFLIYFQGNSAPDKSGLPSDRFSAERTGGSVSTLTIQRTQQEDSAVYLCASSPWGGSGNTIYFGEGSWLTVV.

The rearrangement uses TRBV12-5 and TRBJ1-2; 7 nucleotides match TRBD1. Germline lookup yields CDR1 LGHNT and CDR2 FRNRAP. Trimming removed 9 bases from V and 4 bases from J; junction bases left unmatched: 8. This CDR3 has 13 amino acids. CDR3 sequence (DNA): TGTGCTAGCGGTACAGGGGACCGCTATGGCTACACCTTC. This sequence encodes CASGTGDRYGYTF.

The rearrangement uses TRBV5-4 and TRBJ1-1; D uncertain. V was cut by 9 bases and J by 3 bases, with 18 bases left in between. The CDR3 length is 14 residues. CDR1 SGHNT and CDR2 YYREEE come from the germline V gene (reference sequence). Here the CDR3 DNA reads TGTGCCACCAGTGGGCCTTCCTACTACACTGAAGCTTTCTTT. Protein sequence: CATSGPSYYTEAFF.

The CDR3 region is CASSTQGAPDEKLFF. In nucleotides, the CDR3 is TGTGCCAGCAGCACCCAGGGGGCGCCAGATGAAAAACTGTTTTTT. This chain connects TRBV7-2 to TRBJ1-4; 8 bases match TRBD1. Germline loops: CDR1 SGHTA, CDR2 FQGNSA. The CDR3 extends over 15 amino acids. With 5 bases clipped from V and 6 bases from J, the junction kept 8 bases outside the gene matches. The full variable domain, in which reference TRBV7-2 and TRBJ1-4 provide the parts outside the CDR3, is GAGVSQSPSNKVTEKGKDVELRCDPISGHTALYWYRQSLGQGLEFLIYFQGNSAPDKSGLPSDRFSAERTGGSVSTLTIQRTQQEDSAVYLCASSTQGAPDEKLFFGSGTQLSVL.

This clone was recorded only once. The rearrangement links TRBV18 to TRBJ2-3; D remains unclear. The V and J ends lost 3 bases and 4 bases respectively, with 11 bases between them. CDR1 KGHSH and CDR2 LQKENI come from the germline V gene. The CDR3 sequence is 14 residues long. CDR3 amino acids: CASSPKQISDTQYF. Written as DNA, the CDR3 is TGTGCCAGCTCACCCAAACAGATCTCAGATACGCAGTATTTT.